Described below is a single T cell receptor (beta chain) sequence and its context. The data belong to a study of blood T cell repertoires in COVID-19. This CDR3 has 14 residues. Per germline, CDR1 MNHEY and CDR2 SMNVEV (reference sequence). V was pared by 4 bases and J by 5 bases, with 15 bases between. Per the authors' pipeline: Reference gene primer amplification gave nucleated cell count estimates. Generated by immunoSEQ multiplex PCR, the TCRdb table keeps only in-frame clones and is missing some. The V and J calls and the clone size are those of that table, but D and trimming were determined from the DNA. The data contain 62,000 or so clones, 88% of them seen just once; the ten biggest clones take up 4.7%.

This receptor was taken from a human donor in a cohort sampled during active COVID-19. Material for sequencing was peripheral blood. The V call is TRBV27, the J call TRBJ2-7; a weak D match, TRBD2 (5 bases). For the CDR3, the DNA is TGTGCCAGCAGTTCAAACTCAGGAGGCGACGAGCAGTACTTC. This translates into CASSSNSGGDEQYF.